Following are 15 T cell receptor beta chains from one sample sequenced in a study of shared clonotypes between healthy human individuals. Data came from immunoSEQ multiplex PCR; TCRdb stores just in-frame clones and leaves some out. Counted here are 550,000 to 700,000 clones, 73% occurring once; the ten biggest clones make up 1.5% to 2%. The specimen was memory CD4+ T cells sorted from blood. Subset in this sample: CD45RA-negative fraction. These receptors were obtained from a young woman in good health.

This clone was counted a single time. This may arise from a read error, as a much more abundant clone is one base away. This sample also contains other DNA sequences that code for the same CDR3. The chain recombines TRBV28 with TRBJ2-5; D not resolved. Germline CDR1 and CDR2: MDHEN and SYDVKM. Trimming left V 2 bases short and J 4 bases short, with 2 bases between. This CDR3 has 11 amino acids. CDR3 coding DNA: TGTGCCAGCAGTTTACGAGAGACCCAGTACTTC. Amino acids: CASSLRETQYF. Complete variable domain (other parts from reference TRBV28 and TRBJ2-5): DVKVTQSSRYLVKRTGEKVFLECVQDMDHENMFWYRQDPGLGLRLIYFSYDVKMKEKGDIPEGYSVSREKKERFSLILESASTNQTSMYLCASSLRETQYFGPGTRLLVL.

This chain connects TRBV5-6 to TRBJ1-2, with a tentative D call TRBD1 (6 bases). Germline assignment: CDR1 SGHDT and CDR2 YYEEEE. This CDR3 has 14 amino acids. Trimming cost V 3 bases and J 4 bases, with 13 bases left between them. The CDR3 bases are TGTGCCAGCAGCTCAAAGACAGGAGGCTATGGCTACACCTTC. Translating it yields CASSSKTGGYGYTF.

V usage is TRBV6-1 and J usage is TRBJ1-2; 8 bases map to TRBD1. The CDR3 totals 14 residues. Unmatched junction bases numbered 5, after V lost 6 bases and J lost 2 bases. Per germline, CDR1 MNHNS and CDR2 SASEGT. The CDR3 region is CASRPNRGNYGYTF. The CDR3, as DNA: TGTGCCAGCAGACCAAACAGGGGGAACTATGGCTACACCTTC.

This clone was observed a single time. The chain recombines TRBV5-1 with TRBJ2-2; 11 nucleotides align to TRBD2. Germline V gene data show CDR1 as SGHRS and CDR2 as YFSETQ. V lost 4 bases to trimming and J lost 3 bases; unmatched junction nucleotides: 5. The CDR3 is 16 residues long. CDR3 DNA: TGCGCCAGCAGCAAGACTAGCGGGACTGACACCGGGGAGCTGTTTTTT. It encodes CASSKTSGTDTGELFF.

Here the CDR3 reads CAISPARARISGTGELFF. The CDR3 region has the DNA TGTGCCATCAGTCCAGCGCGAGCGCGAATTTCGGGGACCGGGGAGCTGTTTTTT. The chain combines TRBV10-3 with TRBJ2-2; perhaps TRBD2 as D (5 bases). Per the germline V gene, CDR1 is ENHRY and CDR2 is SYGVKD. This CDR3 contains 18 residues. V lost 5 bases and J lost 5, with 24 bases in between.

This chain links TRBV28 with TRBJ2-7; TRBD1 is a possible D gene (8 bases). V shed 6 bases and J shed 5 bases, with 14 bases lying between them. From germline, CDR1 is MDHEN and CDR2 SYDVKM. The CDR3 is 13 amino acids. The CDR3 reads CASRITGGDEQYF. The CDR3 coding sequence is TGTGCCAGCAGAATAACAGGGGGGGACGAGCAGTACTTC.

This sequence joins TRBV30 and TRBJ1-5, with 9 bases aligning to TRBD1. V shed 7 bases, J shed 5 bases, and the junction held 6 bases outside the gene matches. Looked up from germline, CDR1 is GTSNPN and CDR2 is SVGIG (reference sequence). The CDR3 is made up of 13 amino acids. The DNA of the CDR3 is TGTGCCTCCCGGGGACAGGGAGATCAGCCCCAGCATTTT. It is translated as CASRGQGDQPQHF.

The V call is TRBV29-1, the J call TRBJ2-3; the match to TRBD2 covers 14 bases. CDR1 is SQVTM, CDR2 ANQGSEA, per germline. The CDR3 is 18 residues long. Unmatched junction bases numbered 15, after V lost 6 bases and J lost 4 bases. In nucleotides, the CDR3 is TGCAGCGTCGATGGGACTAGCGGGAGACGAAGGTTAGCAGATACGCAGTATTTT. It specifies CSVDGTSGRRRLADTQYF.

This clone was seen once. This may be a read error: a much more frequent sequence differs by one nucleotide. This chain connects TRBV20-1 to TRBJ1-1; D uncertain. The CDR3 contains 10 residues. Trimming removed 7 bases from V and 6 bases from J, with 9 bases in between. Germline loops: CDR1 DFQATT, CDR2 SNEGSKA (reference sequence). CDR3 DNA sequence: TGCAGTGTTCGGATCGCTGAAGCTTTCTTT. Residues: CSVRIAEAFF.

J is TRBJ1-1 and V is TRBV28; D is undetermined. The CDR3 loop spans 11 amino acids. Between the trimmed V and J ends, which lost 6 bases and 2 bases, there was a span of 4 bases. Germline CDR1 MDHEN, CDR2 SYDVKM. CDR3 sequence: CASSTNTEAFF. The CDR3 bases are TGTGCCAGCAGCACAAACACTGAAGCTTTCTTT.

With regard to this clone: Other DNA variants within this sample encode the same CDR3. The V and J genes are TRBV28 and TRBJ1-5; no firm D call. The CDR3 runs 12 residues. Looked up from germline, CDR1 is MDHEN and CDR2 is SYDVKM. V lost 1 base, J lost 7 bases, and 5 bases lay in between. The CDR3 DNA reads as TGTGCCAGCAGTTTATACGGGCAGCCCCAGCATTTT. Translating it yields CASSLYGQPQHF.

The V call is TRBV6-1, the J call TRBJ2-2; no firm D call. The CDR3 extends over 17 amino acids. The V gene lost 2 bases and the J gene lost 0 bases, with 13 bases spanning the gap. Germline lookup yields CDR1 MNHNS and CDR2 SASEGT. The CDR3 sequence is CASSEHRAAPNTGELFF. The CDR3 nucleotides read TGTGCCAGCAGTGAACACCGGGCGGCTCCGAACACCGGGGAGCTGTTTTTT.

This clone was seen ten or more times. This chain links TRBV4-1 with TRBJ2-1; D call uncertain. The CDR3 length is 16 residues. CDR1 is MGHRA, CDR2 YSYEKL, per germline. V was pared by 1 base and J by 0 bases, with 10 bases between. CDR3 DNA: TGCGCCAGCAGCCAAGCTAATCTCGTCTCCTACAATGAGCAGTTCTTC. Its translation: CASSQANLVSYNEQFF.

This clone has a handful of counts. This sequence joins TRBV9 and TRBJ2-7; tentatively, D is TRBD2 (6 bases). Germline V gene data show CDR1 as SGDLS and CDR2 as YYNGEE. V dropped 3 bases and J dropped 3 bases, with 10 bases sitting between them. This CDR3 region has 13 residues. CDR3 loop: CASSGGAGYEQYF. The DNA for the CDR3 is TGTGCCAGCAGCGGGGGAGCGGGCTACGAGCAGTACTTC.

The V gene is TRBV10-2, the J gene TRBJ2-5; no firm D call. Germline lookup yields CDR1 WSHSY and CDR2 SAAADI. With 4 bases removed from V and 3 bases from J, the gap between germline ends came to 9 bases. The CDR3 is made up of 13 amino acids. The CDR3 DNA follows: TGCGCCAGCAGTGCTTGGCCAGAAGAGACCCAGTACTTC. Protein sequence: CASSAWPEETQYF.